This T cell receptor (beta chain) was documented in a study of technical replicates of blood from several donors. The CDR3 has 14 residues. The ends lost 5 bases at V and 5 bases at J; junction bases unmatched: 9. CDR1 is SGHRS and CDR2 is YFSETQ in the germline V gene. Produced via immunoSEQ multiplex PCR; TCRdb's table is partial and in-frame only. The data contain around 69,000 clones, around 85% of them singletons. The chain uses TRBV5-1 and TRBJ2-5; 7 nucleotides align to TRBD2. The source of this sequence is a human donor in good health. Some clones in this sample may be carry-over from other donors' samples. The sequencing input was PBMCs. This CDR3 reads CASRTGLPVETQYF. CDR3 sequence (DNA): TGCGCCAGCAGGACGGGACTACCAGTTGAGACCCAGTACTTC. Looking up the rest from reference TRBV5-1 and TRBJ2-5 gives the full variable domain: KAGVTQTPRYLIKTRGQQVTLSCSPISGHRSVSWYQQTPGQGLQFLFEYFSETQRNKGNFPGRFSGRQFSNSRSEMNVSTLELGDSALYLCASRTGLPVETQYFGPGTRLLVL.